One sample yielded the 30 T cell receptor beta chains listed below, sequenced in a study of identical twins' blood T cells. Via MiXCR, TCRdb re-called the 5' RACE reads, giving one row per CDR3 protein. The table records 300,000 to 450,000 distinct CDR3 sequences, over 25% of them present only once. What was sequenced was PBMCs. These receptors came from a woman aged 18 to 55 in good health.

This chain joins TRBV2 and TRBJ2-7, with 9 bases matching TRBD1. This CDR3 is 15 amino acids long. Per germline, CDR1 SNHLY and CDR2 FYNNEI. Trimming at V came to 1 base and at J to 7 bases, leaving 8 bases not matched to a gene. The CDR3 is CASSEGGDRALEQYF. CDR3 bases: TGTGCCAGCAGTGAAGGGGGGGACAGGGCGCTGGAGCAGTACTTC.

This sequence joins TRBV6-6 and TRBJ1-3; TRBD1 might be the D (6 bases). Per germline, CDR1 MNHNY and CDR2 SVGAGI (reference sequence). The V and J ends lost 5 bases and 0 bases respectively, with 11 bases between them. The CDR3 covers 15 residues. CDR3 DNA: TGTGCCAGCAGTCGCGGACAGTACTCTGGAAACACCATATATTTT. Protein: CASSRGQYSGNTIYF.

The chain couples TRBV5-1 to TRBJ1-1, with D hard to call. The length of the CDR3 is 14 residues. V shed 2 bases and J shed 6 bases, with 14 bases lying between them. Germline values: CDR1 SGHRS, CDR2 YFSETQ. The CDR3 sequence: CASSFRGRVAEAFF. The CDR3 bases are TGCGCCAGCAGCTTCCGGGGTCGAGTGGCTGAAGCTTTCTTT.

The rearrangement links TRBV7-9 to TRBJ1-3; 9 bases match TRBD1. Per the germline V gene, CDR1 is SEHNR and CDR2 is FQNEAQ (reference sequence). V shed 5 bases, J shed 0 bases, and the junction held 5 bases outside the gene matches. This CDR3 has 16 amino acids. The CDR3 protein is CASSRQGESSGNTIYF. DNA of the CDR3: TGTGCCAGCAGCCGACAGGGGGAGAGCTCTGGAAACACCATATATTTT. Based on the CDR3 plus reference TRBV7-9 and TRBJ1-3, the full variable domain is DTGVSQNPRHKITKRGQNVTFRCDPISEHNRLYWYRQTLGQGPEFLTYFQNEAQLEKSRLLSDRFSAERPKGSFSTLEIQRTEQGDSAMYLCASSRQGESSGNTIYFGEGSWLTVV.

This clonotype occurred many times. The rearrangement links TRBV11-2 to TRBJ1-3; TRBD1 is a possible D gene (5 bases). This CDR3 has 16 amino acids. Germline CDR1 is SGHAT and CDR2 is FQNNGV. V lost 2 bases and J 0 bases, leaving 11 bases between the germline ends. Here the CDR3 reads CASSLHIRDSGNTIYF. CDR3 DNA sequence: TGTGCCAGCAGCTTACACATCAGGGACTCTGGAAACACCATATATTTT.

The CDR3 DNA is TGTGCCAGCAAGCCCCGGACGTTGACCTACGAGCAGTACTTC. Translated: CASKPRTLTYEQYF. This chain links TRBV6-2 or TRBV6-3 with TRBJ2-7; D ambiguous. Germline loops: CDR1 MNHEY, CDR2 SVGEGT. V was shortened by 7 bases and J by 2 bases, with 15 bases between the two germline ends. The CDR3 loop spans 14 amino acids.

The V gene is TRBV20-1, the J gene TRBJ2-3; D remains ambiguous. V lost 5 bases and J lost 0, with 6 bases in between. This CDR3 has 12 amino acids. Germline assignment: CDR1 DFQATT and CDR2 SNEGSKA (reference sequence). CDR3 DNA sequence: TGCAGTGCTTATGGGAGCACAGATACGCAGTATTTT. It specifies CSAYGSTDTQYF.

This clonotype appeared a few times. At one boundary the junction diverges from the germline segment, which might be a read error. This chain links TRBV7-9 with TRBJ1-1; D gene ambiguous. The CDR3 length is 15 residues. The germline V gene encodes CDR1 SEHNR and CDR2 FQNEAQ (reference sequence). The CDR3: CVSSPVGKMNTEAFF. The DNA of the CDR3 is TGTGTCAGCAGCCCGGTGGGGAAAATGAACACTGAAGCTTTCTTT.

The J gene is TRBJ2-1, the V gene TRBV27; TRBD2 might be the D (7 bases). With 6 bases removed from V and 6 bases from J, the gap between germline ends came to 15 bases. The germline V gene encodes CDR1 MNHEY and CDR2 SMNVEV (reference sequence). The length of the CDR3 is 14 residues. CDR3 nucleotide sequence: TGTGCCAGCAGGATAGGGGGGGCCCGCAATGAGCAGTTCTTC. Its protein product is CASRIGGARNEQFF.

The sample holds a few counts of this clonotype. The rearrangement uses TRBV29-1 and TRBJ2-7, with D tentatively TRBD1 or TRBD2 (5 bases each). Per the germline V gene, CDR1 is SQVTM and CDR2 is ANQGSEA. The CDR3 has 15 residues. V gave up 5 bases and J gave up 3 bases, with 20 bases separating them. The chain's CDR3 is CSVNSGQGVIYEQYF. The CDR3 nucleotides are TGCAGCGTTAATTCGGGTCAGGGAGTTATCTACGAGCAGTACTTC.

This clonotype was counted a few times. V usage is TRBV2 and J usage is TRBJ2-3; D is unresolved. CDR1 and CDR2 from the germline V gene are SNHLY and FYNNEI. The CDR3 totals 15 residues. V dropped 6 bases and J dropped 3 bases, with 16 bases sitting between them. CDR3 protein: CASRPSGLGTDTQYF. The CDR3 DNA reads as TGTGCCAGCAGACCGTCCGGGTTAGGGACAGATACGCAGTATTTT.

About this clonotype: The germline gene is not matched at one end of the junction; a read error may be the cause. The rearrangement joins TRBV18 to TRBJ2-7; 7 positions match TRBD1. This CDR3 comprises 15 residues. The germline gives CDR1 KGHSH, CDR2 LQKENI. CDR3 residues: CASSPDYGTAYVQYF. Written as DNA, the CDR3 is TGTGCCAGCTCACCGGATTATGGGACAGCCTACGTGCAGTACTTC.

The V gene is TRBV5-1, the J gene TRBJ1-2; no clear D gene. Germline values: CDR1 SGHRS, CDR2 YFSETQ. V was trimmed by 0 bases and J by 8 bases, leaving 8 bases between them. This CDR3 spans 12 amino acids. CDR3 coding DNA: TGCGCCAGCAGCTTGGCTCAGGAAGGCTACACCTTC. Protein product: CASSLAQEGYTF. Variable domain in full (rest from reference TRBV5-1 and TRBJ1-2): KAGVTQTPRYLIKTRGQQVTLSCSPISGHRSVSWYQQTPGQGLQFLFEYFSETQRNKGNFPGRFSGRQFSNSRSEMNVSTLELGDSALYLCASSLAQEGYTFGSGTRLTVV.

Points on this clonotype: A junction end diverges from the germline sequence, so it may reflect a read error. The chain uses TRBV9 and TRBJ1-2; maybe TRBD1 (6 bases). The CDR3 has 14 residues. CDR1 is SGDLS and CDR2 is YYNGEE in the germline V gene. The CDR3 sequence is CASALLQGGYGCTF. The CDR3 coding sequence is TGTGCCAGCGCTCTGTTACAGGGCGGCTATGGCTGCACCTTC.

V gene TRBV20-1 combines with J gene TRBJ1-5; the D gene is possibly TRBD1 (5 bases). Germline CDR1 is DFQATT and CDR2 is SNEGSKA (reference sequence). The CDR3 length is 15 residues. Trimming shortened V by 5 bases and J by 2 bases, and 16 bases separated the two germline ends. The CDR3 region is CSALGRTVGNQPQHF. The CDR3 DNA reads as TGCAGTGCTTTGGGACGCACGGTGGGCAATCAGCCCCAGCATTTT.

This clonotype was seen a few times. The chain couples TRBV29-1 to TRBJ2-4; TRBD1 aligns across 8 bases. Germline trimming cut 0 bases from V and 5 bases from J; bases unmatched to any gene: 6. The CDR3 contains 15 residues. The germline V gene encodes CDR1 SQVTM and CDR2 ANQGSEA. The CDR3 is CSVEDRGQKENIQYF. The CDR3 nucleotides read TGCAGCGTTGAAGACAGGGGGCAAAAGGAAAACATTCAGTACTTC.

The rearrangement joins TRBV7-9 to TRBJ1-1, with D unresolved. In germline, CDR1 is SEHNR, CDR2 FQNEAQ (reference sequence). The CDR3 extends over 16 amino acids. V gave up 1 base and J gave up 2 bases, with 14 bases separating them. CDR3 residues: CASSLGAGRTNTEAFF. Here the CDR3 DNA reads TGTGCCAGCAGCTTAGGGGCCGGCAGAACAAACACTGAAGCTTTCTTT.

This clonotype was counted only a few times. This chain joins TRBV7-2 and TRBJ1-4; 8 bases map to TRBD1. CDR1 is SGHTA, CDR2 FQGNSA, per germline. This CDR3 has 15 amino acids. Trimming removed 9 bases from V and 3 bases from J; junction bases left unmatched: 9. This CDR3 is CASSRGPYANEKLFF. For the CDR3, the DNA is TGTGCCAGTTCCAGGGGGCCGTACGCTAATGAAAAACTGTTTTTT.

Regarding this clonotype: The junction and the germline gene differ at one end; a read error may be behind it. The chain joins TRBV20-1 to TRBJ2-7; D not certain. Per germline, CDR1 DFQATT and CDR2 SNEGSKA (reference sequence). The CDR3 consists of 12 residues. DNA for the CDR3: TGCAGTGCTAGCGAGAGCTCCTGCGAGCAGTACTTC. This translates into CSASESSCEQYF.

The rearrangement links TRBV11-2 to TRBJ1-2; D is unclear. Germline-derived CDR1 and CDR2 are SGHAT and FQNNGV. This CDR3 comprises 15 residues. The V and J ends lost 6 bases and 4 bases respectively, with 18 bases between them. The chain's CDR3 is CASSLSRTGLYGYTF. In nucleotides, the CDR3 is TGTGCCAGCAGTCTCTCTAGGACCGGACTCTATGGCTACACCTTC. The whole variable domain, remainder taken from reference TRBV11-2 and TRBJ1-2, is EAGVAQSPRYKIIEKRQSVAFWCNPISGHATLYWYQQILGQGPKLLIQFQNNGVVDDSQLPKDRFSAERLKGVDSTLKIQPAKLEDSAVYLCASSLSRTGLYGYTFGSGTRLTVV.

The sample holds many counts of this clonotype. J is TRBJ2-7 and V is TRBV20-1; D gene unclear. The CDR3 spans 10 residues. From germline, CDR1 is DFQATT and CDR2 SNEGSKA (reference sequence). Trimming took off 7 bases at V and 3 bases at J, with 7 bases between the two ends. CDR3 in DNA: TGCAGTGTCAAAAACTACGAGCAGTACTTC. Translation: CSVKNYEQYF.

This clonotype occurred a few times. This rearrangement joins TRBV5-6 to TRBJ2-7; D gene uncertain. The germline V gene has CDR1 SGHDT and CDR2 YYEEEE. This CDR3 is built from 14 residues. The V and J ends lost 0 bases and 0 bases respectively, with 7 bases between them. The CDR3 is CASSLVRTSYEQYF. Here the CDR3 DNA reads TGTGCCAGCAGCTTGGTCAGGACCTCCTACGAGCAGTACTTC.

V and J are TRBV20-1 and TRBJ2-1, with 9 bases that match TRBD2. CDR1 and CDR2 from the germline V gene are DFQATT and SNEGSKA (reference sequence). CDR3 length: 15 residues. V was clipped by 0 bases and J by 4 bases; unmatched bases: 4. CDR3 sequence: CSARETSGPYNEQFF. The CDR3 nucleotides read TGCAGTGCTAGAGAAACTAGCGGGCCATACAATGAGCAGTTCTTC.

The chain recombines TRBV2 with TRBJ2-2; D could derive from TRBD1 or TRBD2 (5 bases each). V shed 7 bases and J shed 5 bases, with 17 bases lying between them. The CDR3 contains 15 residues. Germline V gene lookup returns CDR1 SNHLY and CDR2 FYNNEI. CDR3 loop: CASNPSGPPTGELFF. The CDR3 coding sequence is TGTGCCAGCAACCCCTCGGGGCCGCCAACCGGGGAGCTGTTTTTT.

In DNA, the CDR3 is TGTGCCAGCAGTTACGACAGGGATAACACTGAAGCTTTCTTT. It specifies CASSYDRDNTEAFF. This chain joins TRBV6-6 and TRBJ1-1, with 7 positions matching TRBD1. V lost 2 bases and J lost 2; bases outside the gene matches: 2. The CDR3 has 14 residues. Germline assignment: CDR1 MNHNY and CDR2 SVGAGI (reference sequence).

This clonotype was detected only a few times. CDR3 protein: CASSPTSGDVYEQFF. The CDR3 DNA is TGTGCCAGCAGCCCAACCTCGGGGGACGTATATGAGCAGTTCTTC. The gene calls are TRBV3-1 and TRBJ2-1, with D possibly TRBD2 on 6 matching bases. Germline V gene lookup returns CDR1 LGHDT and CDR2 YNNKEL (reference sequence). The CDR3 totals 15 residues. Trimming left V 4 bases short and J 8 bases short, with 18 bases between.

The chain carries TRBV29-1 and TRBJ2-3, with D tentatively TRBD1 (5 bases). With 4 bases removed from V and 6 bases from J, the gap between germline ends came to 20 bases. The CDR3 is 15 residues long. Germline V gene lookup returns CDR1 SQVTM and CDR2 ANQGSEA. The CDR3: CSVVSVGLHLDTQYF. CDR3 coding DNA: TGCAGCGTTGTTTCAGTGGGGCTTCATTTGGATACGCAGTATTTT.

The table lists this clonotype with a few counts. The chain carries TRBV11-2 and TRBJ1-4; no clear D gene. The CDR3 consists of 16 residues. Trimming took 5 bases from V and 4 from J, leaving 17 bases between them. Germline CDR1 and CDR2: SGHAT and FQNNGV. This CDR3 reads CASSERRGRNNEKLFF. CDR3 bases: TGTGCCAGCAGCGAAAGACGAGGAAGGAATAATGAAAAACTGTTTTTT.

The chain links TRBV12-5 to TRBJ1-1; D is undetermined. CDR3 length equals 12 residues. Germline V CDR1 and CDR2: LGHNT, FRNRAP. V was pared by 3 bases and J by 6 bases, with 8 bases between. The CDR3 here is CASGFSRAEAFF. CDR3 nucleotide sequence: TGTGCTAGTGGTTTTTCCCGGGCTGAAGCTTTCTTT.

This clonotype showed up just a few times. J is TRBJ1-2 and V is TRBV18, with D tentatively TRBD1 (5 bases). CDR1 and CDR2 (germline): KGHSH, LQKENI. Trimming removed 3 bases at V and 8 bases at J, with 16 bases between. The CDR3 runs 14 residues. The DNA of the CDR3 is TGTGCCAGCTCACCTAATTGGGATAGGGACGGCTACACCTTC. Protein: CASSPNWDRDGYTF.